Presented here are 11 T cell receptor beta chains from one specimen sequenced in a study of Ad26.COV2.S vaccination and SARS-CoV-2 variants. Assay: immunoSEQ multiplex PCR; the TCRdb copy retains only in-frame clones and omits some. The sample includes under 600,000 clones, 80% to 90% of them seen just once. This sample's treatment: some 20 received Ad26.COV2.S at low or high dose, single or two shots; several received placebo; per-sample allocation not given. On day 63 after the first injection, vaccine and placebo recipients gave samples. Sequencing used peripheral blood, obtained in a trial of Ad26.COV2.S vaccine versus placebo. The receptors originated from a person aged 18-65 years who received the Ad26.COV2.S COVID-19 vaccine or a placebo.

The rearrangement uses TRBV2 and TRBJ1-1; D is perhaps TRBD1 (5 bases). Germline V gene sequence: CDR1 SNHLY, CDR2 FYNNEI. CDR3 length: 13 residues. V was clipped by 3 bases and J by 4 bases, with 9 bases between them. CDR3 in DNA: TGTGCCAGCAGTGAGCTCGGGACCACTGAAGCTTTCTTT. It yields the protein CASSELGTTEAFF.

The rearrangement joins TRBV5-1 to TRBJ2-1; no clear D gene. Germline V gene lookup returns CDR1 SGHRS and CDR2 YFSETQ. V was trimmed by 4 bases and J by 0 bases, leaving 11 bases between them. This CDR3 spans 15 amino acids. The DNA of the CDR3 is TGCGCCAGCAGCCCTGGTGAAGTCTCCTACAATGAGCAGTTCTTC. Translated, it gives CASSPGEVSYNEQFF.

The V and J genes are TRBV5-4 and TRBJ1-1, with 7 bases aligning to TRBD1. The CDR3 spans 14 residues. The germline CDR1 and CDR2 sequences are SGHNT and YYREEE (reference sequence). Losses at the gene ends were 1 base for V and 1 base for J; bases not matched to a gene: 1. The chain's CDR3 is CASSLRTGNTEAFF. The DNA of the CDR3 is TGTGCCAGCAGCTTGAGGACAGGGAACACTGAAGCTTTCTTT.

This clone appeared a few times. This chain connects TRBV7-8 to TRBJ1-5; D remains ambiguous. Germline V CDR1 and CDR2: SGHVS, FQNEAQ. Trimming left V 3 bases short and J 1 base short, with 10 bases between. The CDR3 extends over 15 amino acids. The CDR3 nucleotides read TGTGCCAGCAGCTTGGTGGACGGAAGCAATCAGCCCCAGCATTTT. Translating gives CASSLVDGSNQPQHF.

The V gene is TRBV7-2, the J gene TRBJ2-4, with D tentatively TRBD1 (5 bases). The V gene's germline CDR1 is SGHTA and CDR2 FQGNSA. Trimming pared 6 bases from V and 2 bases from J, leaving 11 bases between. The CDR3 covers 14 residues. As DNA, the CDR3 is TGTGCCAGCAGTCTCGACAGAACCAAAAACATTCAGTACTTC. Translated, it gives CASSLDRTKNIQYF.

The chain recombines TRBV7-2 with TRBJ2-5; D is possibly TRBD1 or TRBD2 (5 bases each). Germline V gene data show CDR1 as SGHTA and CDR2 as FQGNSA. Trimming left V 8 bases short and J 7 bases short, with 20 bases between. The CDR3 has 14 residues. Here the CDR3 reads CASGAGTGFVTQYF. Here the CDR3 DNA reads TGTGCCAGCGGAGCCGGGACGGGCTTCGTGACCCAGTACTTC.

The rearrangement links TRBV19 to TRBJ1-2; D possibly corresponds to TRBD1 (6 bases). The V and J ends lost 6 bases and 5 bases respectively, with 13 bases between them. Germline loops: CDR1 LNHDA, CDR2 SQIVND (reference sequence). This CDR3 has 13 residues. The CDR3 nucleotides read TGTGCCAGTAGAATCCAGGGGCTGTATGGCTACACCTTC. The encoded protein is CASRIQGLYGYTF.

The chain links TRBV12-5 to TRBJ1-3; D is uncertain. The ends were cut back, 4 bases at V and 6 bases at J, with 10 bases in the middle. The CDR3 runs to 13 residues. Per germline, CDR1 LGHNT and CDR2 FRNRAP. This chain's CDR3 is CASGYEGSNTIYF. The CDR3, as DNA: TGTGCTAGTGGTTATGAGGGATCAAACACCATATATTTT.

The table lists this clone with a few counts. V usage is TRBV9 and J usage is TRBJ2-1, with 8 nucleotides matching TRBD2. Germline CDR1 and CDR2: SGDLS and YYNGEE. The junction had 7 bases not matched to a gene; V was cut back by 0 bases and J by 8 bases. The CDR3 loop spans 15 amino acids. The CDR3 is CASSVAGGPPDEQFF. The CDR3 region has the DNA TGTGCCAGCAGCGTAGCGGGAGGGCCTCCCGATGAGCAGTTCTTC.

This sequence joins TRBV18 and TRBJ2-7; possibly TRBD1 or TRBD2 for D (6 bases each). This CDR3 comprises 14 residues. The germline V gene has CDR1 KGHSH and CDR2 LQKENI. Trimming left V 0 bases short and J 1 base short, with 7 bases between. CDR3 protein: CASSPPGGSYEQYF. The DNA for the CDR3 is TGTGCCAGCTCACCACCAGGGGGGTCCTACGAGCAGTACTTC.

V gene TRBV6-2 or TRBV6-3 combines with J gene TRBJ1-6; D call uncertain. Germline V gene lookup returns CDR1 MNHEY and CDR2 SVGEGT. The V and J ends lost 2 bases and 1 base respectively, with 6 bases between them. The CDR3 has 15 amino acids. CDR3 nucleotide sequence: TGTGCCAGCAGTTACCGGCAGTCCTATAATTCACCCCTCCACTTT. This encodes CASSYRQSYNSPLHF.